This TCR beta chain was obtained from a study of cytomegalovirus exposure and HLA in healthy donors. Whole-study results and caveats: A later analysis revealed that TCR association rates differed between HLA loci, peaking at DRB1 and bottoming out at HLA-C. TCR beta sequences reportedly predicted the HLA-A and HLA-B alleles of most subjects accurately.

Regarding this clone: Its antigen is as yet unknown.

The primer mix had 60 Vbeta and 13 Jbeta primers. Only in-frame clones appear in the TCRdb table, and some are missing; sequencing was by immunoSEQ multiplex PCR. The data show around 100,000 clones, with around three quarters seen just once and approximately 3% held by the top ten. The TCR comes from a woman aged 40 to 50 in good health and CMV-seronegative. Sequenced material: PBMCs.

The CDR3 DNA follows: TGTGCCAGCAGTTCGGGACAGGGGGGTTCCGGCTACACCTTC. It codes for CASSSGQGGSGYTF. The J gene is TRBJ1-2, the V gene TRBV28, with 11 bases matching TRBD1. Trimming took 4 bases from V and 8 from J; bases not matched to a gene: 6. Germline V gives CDR1 MDHEN, CDR2 SYDVKM. The CDR3 totals 14 residues.